The 9 T cell receptor beta chains reported below all come from one sample, sequenced in a study of shared clonotypes between healthy human individuals. Measured with immunoSEQ multiplex PCR; TCRdb has only the in-frame clones, and not every one. The data show millions of clones, with 85% to 95% seen just once and under 0.45% held by the top ten. The source material was naive CD4+ T cells from PBMCs. The subset was: CD45RA+ positively selected. All receptors come from a man in his late teens or twenties in good health. Some clones in this sample may be carry-over from other donors' samples.

The CDR3: CASSGAGDTQYF. The DNA of the CDR3 is TGCGCCAGCAGCGGAGCGGGGGATACGCAGTATTTT. The chain couples TRBV4-1 to TRBJ2-3, with 7 nucleotides matching TRBD2. Per germline, CDR1 MGHRA and CDR2 YSYEKL. The CDR3 sequence is 12 residues long. Unmatched junction bases numbered 2, after V lost 5 bases and J lost 6 bases.

Turning to this clone: Other DNA sequences of this sample code for an identical CDR3. The chain employs TRBV5-1 and TRBJ2-7; the D gene is possibly TRBD2 (7 bases). Trimming left V 0 bases short and J 6 bases short, with 13 bases between. The CDR3 extends over 14 amino acids. CDR1 SGHRS and CDR2 YFSETQ come from the germline V gene. CDR3 coding DNA: TGCGCCAGCAGCTTGGGCGCGGGGGCCGGCGAGCAGTACTTC. Translated, it gives CASSLGAGAGEQYF.

This chain connects TRBV9 to TRBJ1-6; D not certain. CDR1 and CDR2 (germline): SGDLS, YYNGEE. Trimming removed 0 bases at V and 9 bases at J, with 10 bases between. The CDR3 is made up of 14 amino acids. CDR3 protein: CASSVGDTGSPLHF. The DNA of the CDR3 is TGTGCCAGCAGCGTAGGGGATACGGGTTCACCCCTCCACTTT.

The chain carries TRBV7-2 and TRBJ2-1; D is possibly TRBD1 (6 bases). There are 13 residues in the CDR3. Germline loops: CDR1 SGHTA, CDR2 FQGNSA. The V end was cut by 5 bases, the J end by 8 bases, with 13 bases between. This CDR3 reads CASSQGHLHEQFF. Here the CDR3 DNA reads TGTGCCAGCAGCCAGGGACATCTCCATGAGCAGTTCTTC.

To note about this clone: This sample includes further DNA sequences coding for the same CDR3. The chain combines TRBV19 with TRBJ2-1; D gene uncertain. Trimming took off 3 bases at V and 3 bases at J, with 6 bases between the two ends. The CDR3 is 13 amino acids. Germline-derived CDR1 and CDR2 are LNHDA and SQIVND (reference sequence). CDR3 in DNA: TGTGCCAGTAGTATTAGGGACTACAATGAGCAGTTCTTC. Translating it yields CASSIRDYNEQFF.

The chain employs TRBV6-1 and TRBJ2-7; 7 bases fit TRBD1. Germline values: CDR1 MNHNS, CDR2 SASEGT. The CDR3 consists of 12 residues. V shed 8 bases, J shed 3 bases, and the junction held 4 bases outside the gene matches. The CDR3 loop reads CASDRVLYEQYF. The CDR3 bases are TGTGCCAGCGACAGGGTTCTCTACGAGCAGTACTTC.

This clone was seen a single time. This chain uses TRBV30 with TRBJ2-7, with 9 bases fitting TRBD1. From germline, CDR1 is GTSNPN and CDR2 SVGIG (reference sequence). The V segment lost 5 bases and the J segment 5 bases; nucleotides outside the gene matches: 7. This CDR3 has 13 residues. CDR3 loop: CAWAGTGQDEQYF. The CDR3 bases are TGTGCCTGGGCCGGGACAGGGCAGGACGAGCAGTACTTC.

V is TRBV2 and J is TRBJ1-4; 8 bases are a match to TRBD1. CDR1 is SNHLY and CDR2 is FYNNEI in the germline V gene. J lost 0 bases, V lost 10 bases, and 10 bases had no gene match. CDR3 length equals 16 residues. CDR3 sequence reads: CANRQGPKPTNEKLFF. CDR3 in DNA: TGTGCCAACCGACAGGGGCCTAAGCCAACTAATGAAAAACTGTTTTTT.

The J gene is TRBJ2-7, the V gene TRBV27, with D unclear. Trimming removed 5 bases at V and 4 bases at J, with 6 bases between. Looked up from germline, CDR1 is MNHEY and CDR2 is SMNVEV (reference sequence). This CDR3 has 11 residues. The chain's CDR3 is CASSTSYEQYF. CDR3 DNA: TGTGCCAGCAGTACCTCATACGAGCAGTACTTC.